The clone carrying this T cell receptor (beta chain) occurred once. What it binds is unknown. This entry is derived from a study of blood T cells in healthy people across ages. General study findings and limits: Shifts in expanded clonotypes may have been confounded by donor CMV status, which was unknown.

Primers used in a second PCR of about 6 to 11 cycles were a sample-barcoded 5' primer and a J-beta primer mix. A template-switch adaptor with 12 random nucleotides tagged each cDNA molecule. Using its own MiXCR run on the 5' RACE reads, TCRdb lists one record per CDR3 protein. The sample yields more than 700,000 distinct CDR3 sequences, about 53% seen once. With each sample, at least 5 micrograms of total RNA were extracted. Sequencing was performed on blood. The source of this sequence is a man older than 75 in good health.

CDR3 loop: CASSPPLAGVHEQYF. The CDR3 bases are TGTGCCAGCTCACCCCCACTAGCGGGAGTCCACGAGCAGTACTTC. The chain combines TRBV18 with TRBJ2-7; 11 bases map to TRBD2. The length of the CDR3 is 15 residues. Germline CDR1 is KGHSH and CDR2 is LQKENI. V was pared by 3 bases and J by 5 bases, with 6 bases of the junction left unmatched.